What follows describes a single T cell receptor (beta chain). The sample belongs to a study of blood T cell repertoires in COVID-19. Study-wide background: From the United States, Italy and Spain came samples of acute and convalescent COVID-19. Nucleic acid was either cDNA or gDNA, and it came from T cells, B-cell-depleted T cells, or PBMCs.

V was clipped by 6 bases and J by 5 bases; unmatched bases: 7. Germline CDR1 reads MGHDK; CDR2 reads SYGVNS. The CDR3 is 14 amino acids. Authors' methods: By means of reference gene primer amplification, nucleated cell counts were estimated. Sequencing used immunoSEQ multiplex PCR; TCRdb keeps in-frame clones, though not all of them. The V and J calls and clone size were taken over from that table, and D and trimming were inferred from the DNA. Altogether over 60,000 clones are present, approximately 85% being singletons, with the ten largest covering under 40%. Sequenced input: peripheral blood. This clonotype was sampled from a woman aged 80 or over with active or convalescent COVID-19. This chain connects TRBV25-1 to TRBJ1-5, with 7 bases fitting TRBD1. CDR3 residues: CASRGTGEHQPQHF. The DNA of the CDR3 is TGTGCCAGCAGGGGTACAGGGGAGCATCAGCCCCAGCATTTT. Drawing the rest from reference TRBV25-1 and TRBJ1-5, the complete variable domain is EADIYQTPRYLVIGTGKKITLECSQTMGHDKMYWYQQDPGMELHLIHYSYGVNSTEKGDLSSESTVSRIRTEHFPLTLESARPSHTSQYLCASRGTGEHQPQHFGDGTRLSIL.